This T cell receptor (beta chain) is from a study of blood T cell repertoires in COVID-19. The CDR3 covers 14 residues. Germline values: CDR1 MNHEY, CDR2 SMNVEV (reference sequence). The V end was cut by 6 bases, the J end by 3 bases, with 14 bases between. Clones were read by immunoSEQ multiplex PCR, and TCRdb kept only the in-frame ones, dropping some. The repertoire holds under 200,000 clones, with about 82% as singletons. This clone showed up just once. The source is a man aged 40-55 years with acute COVID-19. The chain is built from TRBV27 and TRBJ1-1, with D uncertain. The source material was PBMCs or T cells enriched from blood (not recorded which). In DNA, the CDR3 is TGTGCCAGCAGATCTAGGAATCACGACACTGAAGCTTTCTTT. Translation gives CASRSRNHDTEAFF.